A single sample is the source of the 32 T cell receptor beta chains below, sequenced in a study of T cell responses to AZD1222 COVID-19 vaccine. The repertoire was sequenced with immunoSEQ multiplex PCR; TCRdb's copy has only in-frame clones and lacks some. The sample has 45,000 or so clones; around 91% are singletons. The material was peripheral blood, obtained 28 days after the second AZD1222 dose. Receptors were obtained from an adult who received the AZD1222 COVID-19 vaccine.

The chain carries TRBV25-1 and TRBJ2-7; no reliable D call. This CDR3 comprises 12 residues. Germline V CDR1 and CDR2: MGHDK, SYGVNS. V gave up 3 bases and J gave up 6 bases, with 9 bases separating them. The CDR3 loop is CASSDQWFEQYF. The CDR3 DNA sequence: TGTGCCAGCAGTGACCAGTGGTTCGAGCAGTACTTC.

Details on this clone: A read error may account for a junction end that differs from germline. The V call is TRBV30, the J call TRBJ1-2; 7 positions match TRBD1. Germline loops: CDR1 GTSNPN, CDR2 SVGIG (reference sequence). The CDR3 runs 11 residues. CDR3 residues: CAWSVLWDSRF. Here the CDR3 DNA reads TGTGCCTGGAGTGTACTATGGGACAGTAGATTC.

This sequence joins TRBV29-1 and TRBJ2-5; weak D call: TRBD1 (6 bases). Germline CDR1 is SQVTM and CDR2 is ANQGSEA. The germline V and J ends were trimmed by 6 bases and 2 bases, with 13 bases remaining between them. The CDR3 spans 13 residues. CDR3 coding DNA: TGCAGCGTACAACAGGGCGTTCAAGAGACCCAGTACTTC. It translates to CSVQQGVQETQYF.

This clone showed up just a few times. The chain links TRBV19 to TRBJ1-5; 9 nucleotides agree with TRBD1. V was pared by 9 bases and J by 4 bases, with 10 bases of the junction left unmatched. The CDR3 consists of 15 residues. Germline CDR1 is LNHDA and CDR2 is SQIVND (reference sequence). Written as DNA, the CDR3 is TGTGCCAGCAGATCCGGACAGGGGAAAAATCAGCCCCAGCATTTT. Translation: CASRSGQGKNQPQHF.

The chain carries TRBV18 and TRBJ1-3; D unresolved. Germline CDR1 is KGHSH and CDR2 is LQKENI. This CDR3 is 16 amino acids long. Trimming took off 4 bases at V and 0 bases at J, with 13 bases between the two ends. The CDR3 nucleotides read TGTGCCAGCTCACACAGTTCCTTGAACTCTGGAAACACCATATATTTT. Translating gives CASSHSSLNSGNTIYF.

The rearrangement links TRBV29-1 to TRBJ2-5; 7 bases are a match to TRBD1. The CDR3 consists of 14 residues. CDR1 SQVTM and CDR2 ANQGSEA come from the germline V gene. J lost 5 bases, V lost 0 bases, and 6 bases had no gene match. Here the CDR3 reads CSVEDRGTRETQYF. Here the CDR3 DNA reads TGCAGCGTTGAAGACAGGGGGACGAGGGAGACCCAGTACTTC.

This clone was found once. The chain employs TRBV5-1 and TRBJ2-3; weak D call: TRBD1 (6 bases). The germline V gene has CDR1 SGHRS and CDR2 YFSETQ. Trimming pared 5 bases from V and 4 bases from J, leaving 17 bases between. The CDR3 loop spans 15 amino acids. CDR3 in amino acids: CASRVQGNSADTQYF. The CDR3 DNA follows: TGCGCCAGCAGAGTACAGGGAAACAGTGCAGATACGCAGTATTTT.

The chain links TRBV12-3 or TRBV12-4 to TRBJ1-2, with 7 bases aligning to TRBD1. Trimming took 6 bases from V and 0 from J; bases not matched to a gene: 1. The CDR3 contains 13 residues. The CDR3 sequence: CASRTGPNYGYTF. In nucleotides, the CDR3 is TGTGCCAGCAGGACAGGGCCTAACTATGGCTACACCTTC.

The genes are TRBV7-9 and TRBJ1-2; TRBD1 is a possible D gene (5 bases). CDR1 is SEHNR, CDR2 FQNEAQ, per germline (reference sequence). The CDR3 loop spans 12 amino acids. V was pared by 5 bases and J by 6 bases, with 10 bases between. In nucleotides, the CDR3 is TGTGCCAGCAGCCCTTGGGGGGATGGCTACACCTTC. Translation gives CASSPWGDGYTF.

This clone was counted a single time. The CDR3 loop is CASSFTSSYEQYF. DNA of the CDR3: TGTGCCAGCAGCTTTACTAGCTCCTACGAGCAGTACTTC. The chain carries TRBV5-4 and TRBJ2-7, with D possibly being TRBD2 (5 bases). Germline CDR1 reads SGHNT; CDR2 reads YYREEE (reference sequence). CDR3 length: 13 amino acids. The germline V and J ends were trimmed by 2 bases and 0 bases, with 6 bases remaining between them.

CDR3 sequence reads: CSAEDVWEQYF. For the CDR3, the DNA is TGCAGTGCCGAGGACGTGTGGGAGCAGTACTTC. The chain is built from TRBV20-1 and TRBJ2-7; D unresolved. Trimming left V 6 bases short and J 7 bases short, with 13 bases between. The CDR3 extends over 11 amino acids. Germline CDR1 DFQATT, CDR2 SNEGSKA (reference sequence).

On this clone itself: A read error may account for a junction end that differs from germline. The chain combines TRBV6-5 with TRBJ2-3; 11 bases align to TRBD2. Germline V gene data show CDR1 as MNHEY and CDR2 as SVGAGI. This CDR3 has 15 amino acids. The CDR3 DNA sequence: TGTGCCAGCAGTCTTGGACTAGCGGGCACAGATACACAGTATTTT. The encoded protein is CASSLGLAGTDTQYF.

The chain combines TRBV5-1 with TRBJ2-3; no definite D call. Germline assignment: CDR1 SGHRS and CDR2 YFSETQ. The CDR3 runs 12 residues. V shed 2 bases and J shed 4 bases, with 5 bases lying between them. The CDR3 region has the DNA TGCGCCAGCAGCTTACAGCCAGATACGCAGTATTTT. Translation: CASSLQPDTQYF.

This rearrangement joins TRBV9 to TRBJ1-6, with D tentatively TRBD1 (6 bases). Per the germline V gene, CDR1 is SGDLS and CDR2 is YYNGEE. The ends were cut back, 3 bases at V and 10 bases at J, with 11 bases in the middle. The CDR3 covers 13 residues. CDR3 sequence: CASSEDQGSPLHF. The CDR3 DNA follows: TGTGCCAGCAGCGAAGACCAGGGGTCACCCCTCCACTTT. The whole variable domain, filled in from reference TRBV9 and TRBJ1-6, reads DSGVTQTPKHLITATGQRVTLRCSPRSGDLSVYWYQQSLDQGLQFLIQYYNGEERAKGNILERFSAQQFPDLHSELNLSSLELGDSALYFCASSEDQGSPLHFGNGTRLTVT.

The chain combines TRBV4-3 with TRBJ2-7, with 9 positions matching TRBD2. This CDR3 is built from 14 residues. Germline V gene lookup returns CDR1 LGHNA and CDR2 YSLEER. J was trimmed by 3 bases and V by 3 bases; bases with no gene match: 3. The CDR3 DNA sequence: TGCGCCAGCAGCCACAAGACTAGCGGCTACGAGCAGTACTTC. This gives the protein CASSHKTSGYEQYF.

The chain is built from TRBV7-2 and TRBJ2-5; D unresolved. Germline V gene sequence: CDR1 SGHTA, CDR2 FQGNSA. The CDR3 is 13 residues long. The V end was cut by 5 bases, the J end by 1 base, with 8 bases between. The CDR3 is CASSAVAQETQYF. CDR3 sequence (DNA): TGTGCCAGCAGCGCGGTGGCCCAAGAGACCCAGTACTTC.

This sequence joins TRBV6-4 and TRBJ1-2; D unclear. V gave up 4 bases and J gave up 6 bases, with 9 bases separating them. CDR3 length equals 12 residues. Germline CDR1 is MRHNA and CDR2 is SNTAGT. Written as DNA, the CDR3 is TGTGCCAGCAGTGTACCCGAGAATGGCTACACCTTC. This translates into CASSVPENGYTF.

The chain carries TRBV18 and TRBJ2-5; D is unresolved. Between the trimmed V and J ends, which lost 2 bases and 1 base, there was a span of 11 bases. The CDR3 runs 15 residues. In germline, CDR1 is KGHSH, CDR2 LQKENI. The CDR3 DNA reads TGTGCCAGCTCACCAGGTGGAAACCTCCAAGAGACCCAGTACTTC. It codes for CASSPGGNLQETQYF.

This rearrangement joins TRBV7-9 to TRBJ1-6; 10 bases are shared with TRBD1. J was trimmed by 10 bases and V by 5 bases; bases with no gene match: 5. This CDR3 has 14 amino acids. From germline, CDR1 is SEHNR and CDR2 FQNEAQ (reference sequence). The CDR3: CASSHRDRGSPLHF. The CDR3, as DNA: TGTGCCAGCAGCCACCGGGACAGGGGATCACCCCTCCACTTT.

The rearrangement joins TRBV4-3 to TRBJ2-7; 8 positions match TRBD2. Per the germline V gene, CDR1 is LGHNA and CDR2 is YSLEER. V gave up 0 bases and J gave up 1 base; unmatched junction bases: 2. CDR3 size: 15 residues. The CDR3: CASSQEQRGSYEQYF. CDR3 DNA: TGCGCCAGCAGCCAAGAGCAGCGGGGGTCCTACGAGCAGTACTTC.

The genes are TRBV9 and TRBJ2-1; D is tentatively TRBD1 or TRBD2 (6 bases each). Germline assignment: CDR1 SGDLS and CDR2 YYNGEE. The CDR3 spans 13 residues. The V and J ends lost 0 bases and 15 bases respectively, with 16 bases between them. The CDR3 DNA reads TGTGCCAGCAGCGTAGAGGACTGGGGGGCTCCGTTCTTC. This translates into CASSVEDWGAPFF.

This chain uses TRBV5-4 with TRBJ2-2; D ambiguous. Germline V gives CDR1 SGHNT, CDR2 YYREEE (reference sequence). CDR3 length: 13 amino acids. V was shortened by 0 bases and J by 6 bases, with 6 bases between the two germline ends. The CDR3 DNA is TGTGCCAGCAGCTTGGGAAGGTCCGGGGAGCTGTTTTTT. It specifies CASSLGRSGELFF.

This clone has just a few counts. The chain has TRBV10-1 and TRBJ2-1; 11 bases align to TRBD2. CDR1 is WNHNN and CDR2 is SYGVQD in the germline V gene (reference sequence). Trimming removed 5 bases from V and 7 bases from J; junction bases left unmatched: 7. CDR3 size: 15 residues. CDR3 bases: TGCGCCAGCAGTAGACTAGCGGGGAGCCTAAATGAGCAGTTCTTC. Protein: CASSRLAGSLNEQFF.

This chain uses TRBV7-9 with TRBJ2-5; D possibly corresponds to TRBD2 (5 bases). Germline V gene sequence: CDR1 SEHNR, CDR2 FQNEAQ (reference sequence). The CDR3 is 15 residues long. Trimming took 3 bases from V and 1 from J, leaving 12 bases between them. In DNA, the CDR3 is TGTGCCAGCAGCTTTCGTAGAGGGATCCAAGAGACCCAGTACTTC. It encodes CASSFRRGIQETQYF.

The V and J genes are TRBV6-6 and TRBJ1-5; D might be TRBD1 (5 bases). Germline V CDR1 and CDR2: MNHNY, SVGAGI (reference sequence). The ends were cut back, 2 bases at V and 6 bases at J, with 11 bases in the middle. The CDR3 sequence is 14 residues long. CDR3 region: CASSYGGGGQPQHF. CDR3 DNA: TGTGCCAGCAGTTACGGGGGTGGAGGTCAGCCCCAGCATTTT.

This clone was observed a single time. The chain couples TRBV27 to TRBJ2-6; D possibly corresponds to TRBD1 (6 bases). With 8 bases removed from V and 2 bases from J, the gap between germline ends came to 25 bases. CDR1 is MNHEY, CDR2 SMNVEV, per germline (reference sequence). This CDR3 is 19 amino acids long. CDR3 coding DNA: TGTGCCAGCCGTCCCTCCTCAGGGGTGTTGGGTACTGGGGCCAACGTCCTGACTTTC. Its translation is CASRPSSGVLGTGANVLTF.

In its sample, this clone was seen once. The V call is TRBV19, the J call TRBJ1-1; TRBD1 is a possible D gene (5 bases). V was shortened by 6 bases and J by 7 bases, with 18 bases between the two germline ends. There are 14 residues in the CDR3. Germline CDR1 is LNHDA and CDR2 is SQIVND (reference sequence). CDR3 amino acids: CASSGTPGRSEAFF. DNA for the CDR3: TGTGCCAGTAGCGGGACGCCTGGGAGGAGTGAAGCTTTCTTT.

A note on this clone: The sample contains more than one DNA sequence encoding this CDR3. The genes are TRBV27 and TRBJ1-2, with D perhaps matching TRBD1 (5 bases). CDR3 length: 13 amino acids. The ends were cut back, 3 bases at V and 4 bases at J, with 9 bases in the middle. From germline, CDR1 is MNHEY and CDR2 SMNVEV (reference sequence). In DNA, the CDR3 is TGTGCCAGCAGTTTTGGGGGAGGCTATGGCTACACCTTC. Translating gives CASSFGGGYGYTF.

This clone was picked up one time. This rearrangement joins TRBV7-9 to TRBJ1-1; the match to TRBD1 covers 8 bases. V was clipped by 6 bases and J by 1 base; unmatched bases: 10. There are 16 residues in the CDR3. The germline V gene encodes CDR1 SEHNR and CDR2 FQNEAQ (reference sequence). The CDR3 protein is CASSSAGGDGNTEAFF. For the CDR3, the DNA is TGTGCCAGCAGTTCTGCAGGGGGCGACGGGAACACTGAAGCTTTCTTT. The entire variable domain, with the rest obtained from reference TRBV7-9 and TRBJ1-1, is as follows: DTGVSQNPRHKITKRGQNVTFRCDPISEHNRLYWYRQTLGQGPEFLTYFQNEAQLEKSRLLSDRFSAERPKGSFSTLEIQRTEQGDSAMYLCASSSAGGDGNTEAFFGQGTRLTVV.

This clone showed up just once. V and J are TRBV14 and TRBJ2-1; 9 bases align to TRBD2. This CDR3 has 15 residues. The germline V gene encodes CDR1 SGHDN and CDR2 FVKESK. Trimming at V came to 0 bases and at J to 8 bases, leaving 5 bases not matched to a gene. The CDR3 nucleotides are TGTGCCAGCAGCCAAGATGGGGCTAGCGGGGATGAGCAGTTCTTC. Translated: CASSQDGASGDEQFF.

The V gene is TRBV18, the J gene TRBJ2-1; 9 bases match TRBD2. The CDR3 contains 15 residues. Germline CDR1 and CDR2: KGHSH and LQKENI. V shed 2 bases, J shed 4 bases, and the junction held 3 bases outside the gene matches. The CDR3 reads CASSPSAGGYNEQFF. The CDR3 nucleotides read TGTGCCAGCTCACCATCAGCGGGGGGTTACAATGAGCAGTTCTTC.

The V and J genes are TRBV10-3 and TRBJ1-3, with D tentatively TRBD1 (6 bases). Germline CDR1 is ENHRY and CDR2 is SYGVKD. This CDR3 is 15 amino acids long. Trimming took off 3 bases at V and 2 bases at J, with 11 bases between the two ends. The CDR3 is CAISDPGGPGNTIYF. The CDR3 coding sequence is TGTGCCATCAGTGACCCTGGGGGCCCTGGAAACACCATATATTTT.